Following are 27 T cell receptor beta chains from one sample sequenced in a study of T-cell reconstitution after alpha-beta-depleted transplantation in children. Unique molecular identifiers were used to barcode this TCRbeta library. TCRdb re-called the PCR reads through MiXCR, storing one row per CDR3 protein. This table has about a million distinct CDR3 sequences, less than 30% appearing once. The sample consisted of PBMCs, mostly from graft donor cells, taken 360 days after TCRalphabeta/CD19-depleted stem cell transplant. These receptors were taken from a boy less than two years old who had a stem cell transplant for SCID, so the T cells may come from the graft donor.

In its sample, this clonotype was seen a few times. The chain couples TRBV10-2 to TRBJ2-1, with D tentatively TRBD1 (7 bases). The V gene's germline CDR1 is WSHSY and CDR2 SAAADI. V dropped 4 bases and J dropped 7 bases, with 17 bases sitting between them. The CDR3 has 15 amino acids. The CDR3 spells CASSGRTGAGNEQFF. CDR3 DNA sequence: TGCGCCAGCAGTGGGAGAACAGGGGCGGGGAATGAGCAGTTCTTC.

The gene calls are TRBV7-6 and TRBJ2-7, with 10 bases matching TRBD2. The CDR3 sequence is 12 residues long. Germline CDR1 and CDR2: SGHVS and FNYEAQ. J lost 9 bases, V lost 5 bases, and 4 bases had no gene match. The CDR3 region is CASSQGLARQYF. Here the CDR3 DNA reads TGTGCCAGCAGCCAGGGACTAGCGAGGCAGTACTTC.

The chain employs TRBV20-1 and TRBJ2-1; D ambiguous. This CDR3 comprises 11 residues. Germline V lookup: CDR1 DFQATT, CDR2 SNEGSKA (reference sequence). The V end lost 0 bases, the J end lost 14 bases, and 11 bases lay between the germline ends. The CDR3 is CSARDFGREFF. For the CDR3, the DNA is TGCAGTGCTAGAGATTTTGGTAGGGAGTTCTTC.

The V gene is TRBV4-1, the J gene TRBJ2-1; tentatively, D is TRBD2 (5 bases). The CDR3 spans 18 residues. CDR1 is MGHRA, CDR2 YSYEKL, per germline. V was cut by 0 bases and J by 2 bases, with 17 bases left in between. For the CDR3, the DNA is TGCGCCAGCAGCCAAGATTCAATGGTCAGCGGTCCCTACAATGAGCAGTTCTTC. Translation: CASSQDSMVSGPYNEQFF.

This chain connects TRBV4-1 to TRBJ2-7; D call uncertain. The CDR3 has 13 residues. Trimming took 3 bases from V and 2 from J, leaving 8 bases between them. Germline CDR1 is MGHRA and CDR2 is YSYEKL. The CDR3 DNA reads TGCGCCAGCAGCCAGTGGGGTCCCTACGAGCAGTACTTC. Protein sequence: CASSQWGPYEQYF.

In this sample, this clonotype turned up a few times. The chain joins TRBV7-9 to TRBJ2-3; D gene ambiguous. V dropped 0 bases and J dropped 0 bases, with 7 bases sitting between them. The CDR3 runs 15 residues. Germline V gene data show CDR1 as SEHNR and CDR2 as FQNEAQ (reference sequence). The CDR3 region has the DNA TGTGCCAGCAGCTTAGCCGAATCTAGCACAGATACGCAGTATTTT. Residues: CASSLAESSTDTQYF.

The rearrangement links TRBV5-6 to TRBJ2-6; no firm D call. V dropped 3 bases and J dropped 4 bases, with 5 bases sitting between them. The CDR3 spans 13 residues. The V gene's germline CDR1 is SGHDT and CDR2 YYEEEE. The CDR3 region has the DNA TGTGCCAGCAGCTGGACCGGGGCCAACGTCCTGACTTTC. Its protein product is CASSWTGANVLTF.

The table lists this clonotype with many counts. The V and J genes are TRBV28 and TRBJ2-3, with D hard to call. This CDR3 has 12 amino acids. Trimming took 6 bases from V and 0 from J, leaving 4 bases between them. The germline V gene has CDR1 MDHEN and CDR2 SYDVKM. The CDR3 here is CASRSSTDTQYF. CDR3 DNA: TGTGCCAGCAGATCCAGCACAGATACGCAGTATTTT.

The table lists this clonotype with many counts. The V and J genes are TRBV12-3 or TRBV12-4 and TRBJ2-1; D remains ambiguous. Trimming took off 5 bases at V and 2 bases at J, with 7 bases between the two ends. CDR3 length: 13 amino acids. The CDR3 DNA reads as TGTGCCAGCAGTCTGCTGACCTACAATGAGCAGTTCTTC. Amino acid sequence: CASSLLTYNEQFF.

This clonotype was observed a handful of times. The chain uses TRBV5-1 and TRBJ2-1; D ambiguous. The V end was cut by 3 bases, the J end by 6 bases, with 7 bases between. Germline loops: CDR1 SGHRS, CDR2 YFSETQ. The CDR3 spans 12 residues. The CDR3 DNA is TGCGCCAGCAGCTCCCCCTCCAATGAGCAGTTCTTC. This encodes CASSSPSNEQFF.

This clonotype was seen a few times. The V call is TRBV6-5, the J call TRBJ2-1; perhaps TRBD2 as D (6 bases). CDR3 length equals 16 residues. Germline-derived CDR1 and CDR2 are MNHEY and SVGAGI. The V gene lost 2 bases and the J gene lost 2 bases, with 13 bases spanning the gap. CDR3 loop: CASSYELGGTYNEQFF. The DNA of the CDR3 is TGTGCCAGCAGTTACGAATTGGGCGGGACCTACAATGAGCAGTTCTTC.

This clonotype was detected a few times. The rearrangement joins TRBV15 to TRBJ2-7, with D tentatively TRBD2 (6 bases). The CDR3 loop spans 14 amino acids. V was cut by 0 bases and J by 3 bases, with 9 bases left in between. Per the germline V gene, CDR1 is LNHNV and CDR2 is YYDKDF (reference sequence). The CDR3 region is CATSRDAGNYEQYF. The CDR3 coding sequence is TGTGCCACCAGCAGAGATGCGGGGAACTACGAGCAGTACTTC. The whole variable domain, filled in from reference TRBV15 and TRBJ2-7, reads DAMVIQNPRYQVTQFGKPVTLSCSQTLNHNVMYWYQQKSSQAPKLLFHYYDKDFNNEADTPDNFQSRRPNTSFCFLDIRSPGLGDTAMYLCATSRDAGNYEQYFGPGTRLTVT.

This rearrangement joins TRBV20-1 to TRBJ2-7, with 8 bases fitting TRBD1. Trimming cost V 3 bases and J 5 bases; bases outside gene matches: 9. CDR1 and CDR2 from the germline V gene are DFQATT and SNEGSKA (reference sequence). The CDR3 runs to 14 residues. CDR3 sequence: CSARSTGVTNEQYF. In DNA, the CDR3 is TGCAGTGCTAGGTCGACAGGGGTAACCAACGAGCAGTACTTC.

A few counts support this clonotype. V and J are TRBV20-1 and TRBJ2-7; D perhaps matches TRBD1 (6 bases). The CDR3 totals 13 residues. The V and J ends lost 0 bases and 6 bases respectively, with 12 bases between them. CDR1 and CDR2 (germline): DFQATT, SNEGSKA (reference sequence). DNA for the CDR3: TGCAGTGCTAGAGAGACAGGATTCGGCGAGCAGTACTTC. It is translated as CSARETGFGEQYF.

This clonotype showed up just a few times. The chain joins TRBV5-1 to TRBJ1-5; 11 bases fit TRBD1. The V segment lost 4 bases and the J segment 6 bases; nucleotides outside the gene matches: 6. Germline V lookup: CDR1 SGHRS, CDR2 YFSETQ. The CDR3 runs to 15 residues. Here the CDR3 DNA reads TGCGCCAGCAGCCCGGGACAGGGGGTGGGTCAGCCCCAGCATTTT. It codes for CASSPGQGVGQPQHF.

V is TRBV29-1 and J is TRBJ1-1; D ambiguous. The CDR3 contains 11 residues. The germline gives CDR1 SQVTM, CDR2 ANQGSEA. V dropped 3 bases and J dropped 6 bases, with 8 bases sitting between them. CDR3 sequence: CSVDRLPEAFF. The CDR3 DNA follows: TGCAGCGTTGACAGACTCCCTGAAGCTTTCTTT.

This sequence joins TRBV20-1 and TRBJ2-1; 11 bases match TRBD2. Trimming at V came to 3 bases and at J to 5 bases, leaving 9 bases not matched to a gene. The CDR3 extends over 16 amino acids. CDR1 is DFQATT, CDR2 SNEGSKA, per germline (reference sequence). CDR3 sequence reads: CSASHLAGGLNNEQFF. The CDR3 DNA reads as TGCAGTGCTAGCCACTTAGCGGGGGGGCTTAACAATGAGCAGTTCTTC.

The CDR3: CATSDPGGGGTDTQYF. The CDR3 nucleotides read TGTGCCACCAGTGACCCTGGCGGGGGCGGGACAGATACGCAGTATTTT. This chain uses TRBV24-1 with TRBJ2-3; tentative D call: TRBD2 (7 bases). The CDR3 has 16 residues. CDR1 and CDR2 (germline): KGHDR, SFDVKD. Trimming stripped 4 bases from V and 3 bases from J, with 16 bases between.

This clonotype was observed a few times. The chain joins TRBV5-6 to TRBJ2-3; D uncertain. The CDR3 length is 14 residues. Germline-derived CDR1 and CDR2 are SGHDT and YYEEEE. Trimming took 0 bases from V and 5 from J, leaving 10 bases between them. DNA for the CDR3: TGTGCCAGCAGCTTGGGGCTAGGAGAAGATACGCAGTATTTT. Translated: CASSLGLGEDTQYF.

This clonotype was observed a few times. This sequence joins TRBV5-1 and TRBJ1-2; 8 positions agree with TRBD1. Germline V gene lookup returns CDR1 SGHRS and CDR2 YFSETQ. V lost 4 bases to trimming and J lost 6 bases; unmatched junction nucleotides: 14. The CDR3 has 16 residues. The CDR3 coding sequence is TGCGCCAGCAGCCCGAGGACAGGGCGATTTGGTAATGGCTACACCTTC. Encoded protein: CASSPRTGRFGNGYTF.

The rearrangement uses TRBV12-3 or TRBV12-4 and TRBJ2-5, with D tentatively TRBD2 (5 bases). The CDR3 totals 13 residues. Trimming stripped 6 bases from V and 2 bases from J, with 10 bases between. DNA for the CDR3: TGTGCCAGCAGGAGGGTTAAACAAGAGACCCAGTACTTC. The encoded protein is CASRRVKQETQYF.

This clonotype was observed a few times. The CDR3 nucleotides are TGTGCCAGCAGCTCATCCGGGGACAGGGTCTTTCGTGAGCAGTTCTTC. The encoded protein is CASSSSGDRVFREQFF. The chain combines TRBV7-3 with TRBJ2-1, with 9 bases identical to TRBD1. This CDR3 spans 16 amino acids. With V trimmed by 4 bases and J by 9 bases, 13 bases remained unmatched. Germline CDR1 and CDR2: SGHTA and FQGTGA.

This clonotype has only a few counts. The chain recombines TRBV24-1 with TRBJ2-7; D not certain. The V gene's germline CDR1 is KGHDR and CDR2 SFDVKD. V lost 0 bases and J lost 5, with 4 bases in between. This CDR3 is 12 amino acids long. CDR3 sequence reads: CATSDLRDEQYF. CDR3 sequence (DNA): TGTGCCACCAGTGATTTGCGGGACGAGCAGTACTTC.

This clonotype was counted a few times. The chain links TRBV29-1 to TRBJ1-1; D may be TRBD1 (6 bases). V was pared by 0 bases and J by 4 bases, with 15 bases between. Germline lookup yields CDR1 SQVTM and CDR2 ANQGSEA. The CDR3 contains 15 residues. The CDR3 is CSVEDPQGLSTEAFF. The CDR3, as DNA: TGCAGCGTTGAAGATCCCCAGGGGTTAAGCACTGAAGCTTTCTTT.

The chain combines TRBV9 with TRBJ2-1; D remains ambiguous. In germline, CDR1 is SGDLS, CDR2 YYNGEE. The CDR3 has 17 amino acids. V lost 0 bases and J 0 bases, leaving 13 bases between the germline ends. The CDR3 sequence: CASSVGARASSYNEQFF. The CDR3 nucleotides read TGTGCCAGCAGCGTAGGAGCCCGAGCTAGCTCCTACAATGAGCAGTTCTTC.

This clonotype was picked up a small number of times. The chain is built from TRBV12-3 or TRBV12-4 and TRBJ2-7, with 7 bases matching TRBD1. With 6 bases clipped from V and 3 bases from J, the junction kept 11 bases outside the gene matches. The CDR3 contains 15 residues. The CDR3 sequence: CASRKTGTFDYEQYF. DNA for the CDR3: TGTGCCAGCAGAAAGACAGGGACCTTCGACTACGAGCAGTACTTC.

The V and J genes are TRBV12-3 or TRBV12-4 and TRBJ1-1; D unresolved. V was clipped by 3 bases and J by 5 bases, with 7 bases between them. The CDR3 sequence is 12 residues long. The CDR3 DNA sequence: TGTGCCAGCAGTTTGTGGAAGACTGAAGCTTTCTTT. Translated: CASSLWKTEAFF.